The TCR beta chain described here comes from a study of blood T cell repertoires in COVID-19. Study summary: In each case, the material was cDNA or gDNA derived from T cells, B-cell-depleted T cells, or PBMCs.

Profiled with immunoSEQ multiplex PCR; TCRdb holds only in-frame clones, not every one. Of 93,000 or so clones in the sample, around 82% are singletons; the top ten hold roughly 13%. Germline values: CDR1 SGHAT, CDR2 FQNNGV. This CDR3 is 14 amino acids long. V lost 5 bases to trimming and J lost 5 bases; unmatched junction nucleotides: 8. The chain joins TRBV11-2 to TRBJ2-5; 7 bases align to TRBD1. This clonotype was sampled from a human donor in a cohort sampled during active or convalescent COVID-19. Sequenced: peripheral blood. CDR3 region: CASSQGQFTETQYF. The CDR3 DNA reads as TGTGCCAGCAGCCAGGGACAGTTTACGGAGACCCAGTACTTC.